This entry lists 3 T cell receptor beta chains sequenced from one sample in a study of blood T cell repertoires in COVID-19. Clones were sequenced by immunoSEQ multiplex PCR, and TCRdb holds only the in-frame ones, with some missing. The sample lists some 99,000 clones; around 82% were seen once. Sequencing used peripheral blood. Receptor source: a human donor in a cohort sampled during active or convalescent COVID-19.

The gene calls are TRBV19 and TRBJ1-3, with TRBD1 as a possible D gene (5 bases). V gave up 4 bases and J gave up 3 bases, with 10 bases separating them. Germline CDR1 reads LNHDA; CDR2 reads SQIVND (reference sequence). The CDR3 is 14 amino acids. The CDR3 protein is CASSTAGRGNTIYF. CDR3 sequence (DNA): TGTGCCAGTAGTACTGCGGGACGTGGAAACACCATATATTTT.

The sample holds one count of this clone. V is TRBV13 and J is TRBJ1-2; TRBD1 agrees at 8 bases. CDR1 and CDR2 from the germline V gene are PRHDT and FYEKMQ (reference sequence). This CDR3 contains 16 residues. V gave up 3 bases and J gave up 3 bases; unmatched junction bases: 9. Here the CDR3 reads CASSLYGTGGYYGYTF. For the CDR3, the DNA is TGTGCCAGCAGCTTGTACGGAACAGGGGGGTACTATGGCTACACCTTC.

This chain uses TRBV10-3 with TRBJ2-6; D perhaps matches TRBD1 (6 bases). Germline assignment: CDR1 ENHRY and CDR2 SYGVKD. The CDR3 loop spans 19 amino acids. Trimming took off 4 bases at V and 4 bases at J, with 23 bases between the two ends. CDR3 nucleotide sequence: TGTGCCATCAGTGTTGGGTTTGGAACAGGGCCCTCCGGGGCCAACGTCCTGACTTTC. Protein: CAISVGFGTGPSGANVLTF.